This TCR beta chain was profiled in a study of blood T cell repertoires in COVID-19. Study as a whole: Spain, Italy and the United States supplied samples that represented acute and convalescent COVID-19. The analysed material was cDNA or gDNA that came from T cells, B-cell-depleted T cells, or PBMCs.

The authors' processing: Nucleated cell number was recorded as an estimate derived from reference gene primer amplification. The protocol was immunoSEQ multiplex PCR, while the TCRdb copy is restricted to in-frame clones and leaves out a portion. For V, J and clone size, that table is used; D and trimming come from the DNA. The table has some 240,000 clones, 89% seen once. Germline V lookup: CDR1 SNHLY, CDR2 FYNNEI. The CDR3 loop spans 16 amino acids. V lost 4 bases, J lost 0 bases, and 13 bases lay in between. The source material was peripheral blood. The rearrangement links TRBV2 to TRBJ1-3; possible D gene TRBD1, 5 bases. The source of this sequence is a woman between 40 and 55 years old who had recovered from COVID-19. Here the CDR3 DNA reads TGTGCCAGCAGTGGTGTGGGGCGAGTCTCTGGAAACACCATATATTTT. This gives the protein CASSGVGRVSGNTIYF.